These 28 T cell receptor beta chains were sequenced from one sample in a study of blood T cell repertoires in COVID-19. TCRdb keeps only in-frame clones here, not all; method: immunoSEQ multiplex PCR. The profile shows 200,000 to 250,000 clones, 70% to 85% of them singletons. The specimen was peripheral blood. The origin of the receptors is an elderly man with acute or convalescent COVID-19.

To note about this clone: Compared with germline, one end of the junction differs, possibly owing to a read error. This chain joins TRBV13 and TRBJ2-7; D possibly corresponds to TRBD2 (7 bases). The CDR3 covers 13 residues. Germline CDR1 PRHDT, CDR2 FYEKMQ (reference sequence). CDR3 sequence: CASSLGSTGGDLF. The CDR3 DNA sequence: TGTGCCAGCAGCCTAGGATCTACGGGGGGCGACCTCTTC.

The chain joins TRBV5-1 to TRBJ1-5, with TRBD1 identical over 9 bases. The CDR3 covers 16 residues. CDR1 is SGHRS and CDR2 is YFSETQ in the germline V gene. V was pared by 0 bases and J by 6 bases, with 7 bases of the junction left unmatched. The CDR3 loop is CASSLGQGVDSQPQHF. The CDR3 DNA follows: TGCGCCAGCAGCTTGGGACAGGGGGTAGACAGTCAGCCCCAGCATTTT.

CDR3 DNA sequence: TGCAGCGTGGGACAGCTTACCTACGAGCAGTACTTC. Translating gives CSVGQLTYEQYF. V gene TRBV29-1 combines with J gene TRBJ2-7; 7 bases line up with TRBD1. This CDR3 is 12 amino acids long. The V gene's germline CDR1 is SQVTM and CDR2 ANQGSEA. The V segment lost 6 bases and the J segment 2 bases; nucleotides outside the gene matches: 4.

This chain connects TRBV5-1 to TRBJ2-2; 8 bases are shared with TRBD2. CDR1 SGHRS and CDR2 YFSETQ come from the germline V gene. CDR3 length: 18 amino acids. Germline trimming cut 3 bases from V and 5 bases from J; bases unmatched to any gene: 15. CDR3 DNA sequence: TGCGCCAGCAGCTCCCGCGGCCGTAGCGGGGAGACTACCGGGGAGCTGTTTTTT. Translating gives CASSSRGRSGETTGELFF.

This rearrangement joins TRBV5-1 to TRBJ2-2, with D uncertain. Trimming removed 4 bases from V and 4 bases from J, with 5 bases in between. The CDR3 consists of 12 residues. Germline assignment: CDR1 SGHRS and CDR2 YFSETQ. The DNA for the CDR3 is TGCGCCAGCAGCCCTTTCACCGGGGAGCTGTTTTTT. Translating gives CASSPFTGELFF.

This clone occurred once. The rearrangement links TRBV30 to TRBJ2-2; possibly TRBD1 for D (6 bases). Trimming shortened V by 3 bases and J by 5 bases, and 16 bases separated the two germline ends. The CDR3 contains 15 residues. Germline V gene data show CDR1 as GTSNPN and CDR2 as SVGIG (reference sequence). DNA of the CDR3: TGTGCCTGGAGACCTACAGGGAGAGGTACCGGGGAGCTGTTTTTT. Translated, it gives CAWRPTGRGTGELFF. The whole variable domain, filled in from reference TRBV30 and TRBJ2-2, reads SQTIHQWPATLVQPVGSPLSLECTVEGTSNPNLYWYRQAAGRGLQLLFYSVGIGQISSEVPQNLSASRPQDRQFILSSKKLLLSDSGFYLCAWRPTGRGTGELFFGEGSRLTVL.

This clone was seen a handful of times. The chain has TRBV18 and TRBJ2-7; D perhaps matches TRBD1 (6 bases). This CDR3 is built from 15 residues. Between the trimmed V and J ends, which lost 1 base and 2 bases, there was a span of 12 bases. CDR1 and CDR2 (germline): KGHSH, LQKENI. This chain's CDR3 is CASSPLRDITYEQYF. The CDR3 DNA follows: TGTGCCAGCTCACCACTCCGGGACATAACCTACGAGCAGTACTTC.

This rearrangement joins TRBV27 to TRBJ2-7, with D perhaps TRBD1 (6 bases). Germline V gene sequence: CDR1 MNHEY, CDR2 SMNVEV (reference sequence). This CDR3 is built from 15 residues. Trimming removed 0 bases from V and 2 bases from J, with 11 bases in between. CDR3 residues: CASSLSTGFTYEQYF. In DNA, the CDR3 is TGTGCCAGCAGTTTATCTACAGGGTTTACCTACGAGCAGTACTTC.

V and J are TRBV6-5 and TRBJ1-5; D gene ambiguous. V lost 8 bases to trimming and J lost 7 bases, with 12 bases between them. Germline values: CDR1 MNHEY, CDR2 SVGAGI. The CDR3 length is 12 residues. CDR3 sequence: CASAPSGQPQHF. The CDR3 DNA is TGTGCCAGCGCCCCTTCGGGACAGCCCCAGCATTTT.

The chain is built from TRBV2 and TRBJ2-2; D is ambiguous. V lost 5 bases and J 6 bases, leaving 13 bases between the germline ends. Per the germline V gene, CDR1 is SNHLY and CDR2 is FYNNEI. The CDR3 contains 14 residues. The DNA of the CDR3 is TGTGCCAGCAGTTTGAGCAGAGGTCCCGGGGAGCTGTTTTTT. Protein sequence: CASSLSRGPGELFF.

CDR3 sequence (DNA): TGTGCCTCCGGCAGGGGTCAAAAACTGTTTTTT. Translated: CASGRGQKLFF. The J gene is TRBJ1-4, the V gene TRBV30, with D maybe TRBD1 (6 bases). Germline CDR1 reads GTSNPN; CDR2 reads SVGIG (reference sequence). Trimming took 7 bases from V and 9 from J, leaving 12 bases between them. The CDR3 has 11 residues.

This sequence joins TRBV10-3 and TRBJ2-1; no definite D call. Trimming pared 2 bases from V and 10 bases from J, leaving 9 bases between. CDR1 is ENHRY and CDR2 is SYGVKD in the germline V gene. The CDR3 consists of 12 residues. The CDR3 region is CAISEPSVEQFF. The CDR3 DNA reads TGTGCCATCAGTGAGCCGAGCGTGGAGCAGTTCTTC.

The genes are TRBV2 and TRBJ1-4, with D possibly being TRBD1 (6 bases). Germline loops: CDR1 SNHLY, CDR2 FYNNEI. The CDR3 totals 15 residues. V was pared by 7 bases and J by 6 bases, with 18 bases between. The CDR3 is CASTGLTGSYEKLFF. The CDR3 coding sequence is TGTGCCAGCACCGGACTGACAGGCTCGTATGAAAAACTGTTTTTT.

This clone was observed a handful of times. The genes are TRBV5-6 and TRBJ2-4; possibly TRBD1 for D (7 bases). V lost 1 base and J lost 7, with 12 bases in between. Germline V gene data show CDR1 as SGHDT and CDR2 as YYEEEE. The CDR3 loop spans 14 amino acids. The CDR3 DNA reads as TGTGCCAGCAGCTTGCGACAGGGAGGTAACATTCAGTACTTC. Translating gives CASSLRQGGNIQYF.

This clone was recorded a few times. The chain carries TRBV15 and TRBJ1-2; tentatively, D is TRBD1 (6 bases). Between the trimmed V and J ends, which lost 5 bases and 7 bases, there was a span of 17 bases. The CDR3 is 14 residues long. The germline gives CDR1 LNHNV, CDR2 YYDKDF (reference sequence). This CDR3 reads CATSPILGQTGYTF. The CDR3 DNA reads TGTGCCACCAGCCCTATTCTCGGACAGACTGGCTACACCTTC.

This clone appeared a single time. Here the CDR3 reads CASSPPPGQGANKNEQYF. The CDR3 region has the DNA TGTGCCAGCAGCCCTCCACCGGGACAGGGGGCAAATAAGAACGAGCAGTACTTC. The chain uses TRBV14 and TRBJ2-7, with 12 bases aligning to TRBD1. CDR3 length equals 18 residues. Germline V lookup: CDR1 SGHDN, CDR2 FVKESK. Germline trimming cut 4 bases from V and 5 bases from J; bases unmatched to any gene: 15.

The rearrangement links TRBV29-1 to TRBJ2-7; 7 bases match TRBD1. The germline V gene encodes CDR1 SQVTM and CDR2 ANQGSEA. V lost 7 bases and J lost 1; bases outside the gene matches: 4. This CDR3 is built from 12 residues. The CDR3 sequence is CSAGTESYEQYF. The DNA of the CDR3 is TGCAGCGCTGGGACAGAGTCCTACGAGCAGTACTTC.

This clone has more than one count but fewer than ten. This chain joins TRBV20-1 and TRBJ2-3, with a possible D match to TRBD2 (5 bases). Germline values: CDR1 DFQATT, CDR2 SNEGSKA (reference sequence). V gave up 3 bases and J gave up 8 bases, with 15 bases separating them. The CDR3 spans 13 residues. The CDR3 spells CSASGDLGSTQYF. CDR3 in DNA: TGCAGTGCTAGTGGGGATTTGGGGAGTACGCAGTATTTT.

V is TRBV6-5 and J is TRBJ1-5, with 9 bases that match TRBD1. The V gene's germline CDR1 is MNHEY and CDR2 SVGAGI. J gave up 6 bases and V 6 bases, and 9 bases lay outside the gene matches. There are 15 residues in the CDR3. CDR3 residues: CASRRTGGAGQPQHF. As DNA, the CDR3 is TGTGCCAGCAGACGCACAGGGGGCGCCGGTCAGCCCCAGCATTTT.

The sample holds one count of this clone. The V call is TRBV18, the J call TRBJ2-3; possible D gene TRBD2, 5 bases. V gave up 3 bases and J gave up 5 bases, with 18 bases separating them. This CDR3 has 16 amino acids. Germline V gives CDR1 KGHSH, CDR2 LQKENI. DNA for the CDR3: TGTGCCAGCTCACCGGCCGGACGGCGACGGGGAGATACGCAGTATTTT. Translating it yields CASSPAGRRRGDTQYF.

This clone appeared a few times. The chain recombines TRBV25-1 with TRBJ2-7; 9 nucleotides match TRBD1. Per germline, CDR1 MGHDK and CDR2 SYGVNS. V lost 4 bases and J lost 5; bases outside the gene matches: 9. The CDR3 sequence is 15 residues long. This CDR3 is CASSASGTGKHEQYF. The CDR3 DNA sequence: TGTGCCAGCAGTGCATCCGGGACAGGGAAACACGAGCAGTACTTC.

This clone was detected only once. The chain is built from TRBV6-5 and TRBJ2-5, with D hard to call. Trimming left V 6 bases short and J 10 bases short, with 15 bases between. The CDR3 is 12 residues long. CDR1 and CDR2 (germline): MNHEY, SVGAGI. In DNA form, the CDR3 reads TGTGCCAGCAGAAGATACCGAGGTAGCCAGTACTTC. Protein product: CASRRYRGSQYF.

This chain connects TRBV19 to TRBJ1-5; maybe TRBD1 (6 bases). The germline gives CDR1 LNHDA, CDR2 SQIVND (reference sequence). This CDR3 is 15 amino acids long. With 6 bases removed from V and 0 bases from J, the gap between germline ends came to 12 bases. As DNA, the CDR3 is TGTGCCAGTAGCCCGGGACAAGCTAGCAATCAGCCCCAGCATTTT. Translated, it gives CASSPGQASNQPQHF.

This rearrangement joins TRBV21-1 to TRBJ2-7; the D call of TRBD1 is as the table states it, not checked on the DNA. TRBV21-1 is a documented pseudogene. The CDR3 is 17 residues long. CDR3 protein: CASSKPGTGEETYEQYF. CDR3 sequence (DNA): TGTGCCAGCAGCAAACCTGGGACAGGGGAAGAGACCTACGAGCAGTACTTC.

This clone was recorded a few times. The J gene is TRBJ2-7, the V gene TRBV5-1; D perhaps matches TRBD1 (5 bases). Trimming cost V 4 bases and J 7 bases, with 24 bases left between them. The length of the CDR3 is 16 residues. The V gene's germline CDR1 is SGHRS and CDR2 YFSETQ. The CDR3 region is CASSPVTVTLSGEQYF. CDR3 nucleotides: TGCGCCAGCAGCCCGGTGACAGTCACGTTGTCTGGGGAGCAGTACTTC.

Points on this clone: Other DNA sequences of this sample code for an identical CDR3. The rearrangement links TRBV18 to TRBJ1-4; 11 positions agree with TRBD1. The CDR3 is made up of 16 amino acids. CDR1 and CDR2 from the germline V gene are KGHSH and LQKENI. With 3 bases clipped from V and 2 bases from J, the junction kept 2 bases outside the gene matches. CDR3 in DNA: TGTGCCAGCTCACCGCGGACAGGGGGCACTAATGAAAAACTGTTTTTT. Translating gives CASSPRTGGTNEKLFF. Using reference TRBV18 and TRBJ1-4 for the parts outside the CDR3, the full variable domain is NAGVMQNPRHLVRRRGQEARLRCSPMKGHSHVYWYRQLPEEGLKFMVYLQKENIIDESGMPKERFSAEFPKEGPSILRIQQVVRGDSAAYFCASSPRTGGTNEKLFFGSGTQLSVL.

This sequence joins TRBV5-6 and TRBJ2-5; the match to TRBD2 covers 7 bases. With V trimmed by 2 bases and J by 5 bases, 12 bases remained unmatched. The CDR3 is 16 amino acids. Germline V gene lookup returns CDR1 SGHDT and CDR2 YYEEEE. DNA of the CDR3: TGTGCCAGCAGCTTCTACTGGCGCAGGGAGGGGGAGACCCAGTACTTC. Its protein product is CASSFYWRREGETQYF.

V usage is TRBV27 and J usage is TRBJ2-3, with TRBD2 matching 12 bases. After removal of 7 bases from V and 6 bases from J, the junction contained 8 bases not matched to a gene. The CDR3 contains 15 residues. The germline gives CDR1 MNHEY, CDR2 SMNVEV (reference sequence). For the CDR3, the DNA is TGTGCCAGCACGACAACTAGCGGGGGGTTGGATACGCAGTATTTT. Translated: CASTTTSGGLDTQYF.